The 5 T cell receptor beta chains reported below all come from one sample, sequenced in a study of PD-1 blockade in classical Hodgkin lymphoma. Generated by immunoSEQ multiplex PCR, the TCRdb table keeps only in-frame clones and is missing some. The sample includes about 32,000 clones, around 90% seen only once; the top ten take 1.2%. Time point reported: newly diagnosed, previously untreated cHL patient sample. Thawed PBMCs yielded CD4+ T cells through magnetic negative selection. Sequencing was done on a sample of CD4+ T cells from blood. These TCRs come from a human donor with classical Hodgkin lymphoma.

This clone has only one observation. The gene calls are TRBV5-8 and TRBJ2-2; D gene ambiguous. Germline CDR1 SGHTS, CDR2 YDEGEE. Deletions cut 2 bases from V and 4 bases from J, with 6 bases between. The CDR3 consists of 13 residues. The CDR3 protein is CASSLRTTGELFF. CDR3 in DNA: TGTGCCAGCAGCTTAAGGACCACCGGGGAGCTGTTTTTT.

This clone appeared a single time. This rearrangement joins TRBV2 to TRBJ2-4; 8 nucleotides agree with TRBD2. V lost 5 bases and J lost 8; bases outside the gene matches: 5. The CDR3 length is 13 residues. Germline V gives CDR1 SNHLY, CDR2 FYNNEI. The CDR3 reads CASSYDGRDIQYF. CDR3 in DNA: TGTGCCAGCAGTTACGACGGGAGGGACATTCAGTACTTC.

The V and J genes are TRBV6-6 and TRBJ1-3; D not resolved. The CDR3 totals 14 residues. The germline V and J ends were trimmed by 5 bases and 2 bases, with 10 bases remaining between them. The V gene's germline CDR1 is MNHNY and CDR2 SVGAGI (reference sequence). CDR3 bases: TGTGCCAGCAGTGCGTTAGGGACTGGAAACACCATATATTTT. It is translated as CASSALGTGNTIYF.

This chain joins TRBV7-8 and TRBJ2-2; D possibly corresponds to TRBD2 (5 bases). From germline, CDR1 is SGHVS and CDR2 FQNEAQ. Deletions cut 3 bases from V and 6 bases from J, with 8 bases between. CDR3 length: 13 residues. The CDR3 sequence: CASSFPGSGELFF. CDR3 DNA sequence: TGTGCCAGCAGCTTTCCGGGGTCCGGGGAGCTGTTTTTT.

The chain combines TRBV7-9 with TRBJ1-1; D unresolved. Trimming stripped 8 bases from V and 1 base from J, with 5 bases between. Germline loops: CDR1 SEHNR, CDR2 FQNEAQ (reference sequence). This CDR3 region has 11 residues. The CDR3 sequence is CASEENTEAFF. CDR3 coding DNA: TGTGCCAGCGAGGAGAACACTGAAGCTTTCTTT.